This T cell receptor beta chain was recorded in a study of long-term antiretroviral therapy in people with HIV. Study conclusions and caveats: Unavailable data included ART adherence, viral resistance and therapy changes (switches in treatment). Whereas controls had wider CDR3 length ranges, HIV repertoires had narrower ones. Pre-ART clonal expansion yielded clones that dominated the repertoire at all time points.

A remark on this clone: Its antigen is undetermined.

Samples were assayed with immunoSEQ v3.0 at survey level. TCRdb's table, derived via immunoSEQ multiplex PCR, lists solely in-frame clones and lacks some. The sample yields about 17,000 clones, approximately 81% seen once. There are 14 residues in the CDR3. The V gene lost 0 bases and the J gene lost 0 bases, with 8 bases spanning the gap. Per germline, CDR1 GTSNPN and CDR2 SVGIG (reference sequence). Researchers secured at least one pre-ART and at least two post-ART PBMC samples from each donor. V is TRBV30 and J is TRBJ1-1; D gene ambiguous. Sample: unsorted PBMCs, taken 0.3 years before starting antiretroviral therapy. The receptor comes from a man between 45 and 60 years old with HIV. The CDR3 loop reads CAWSVWGMNTEAFF. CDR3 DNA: TGTGCCTGGAGTGTTTGGGGAATGAACACTGAAGCTTTCTTT.